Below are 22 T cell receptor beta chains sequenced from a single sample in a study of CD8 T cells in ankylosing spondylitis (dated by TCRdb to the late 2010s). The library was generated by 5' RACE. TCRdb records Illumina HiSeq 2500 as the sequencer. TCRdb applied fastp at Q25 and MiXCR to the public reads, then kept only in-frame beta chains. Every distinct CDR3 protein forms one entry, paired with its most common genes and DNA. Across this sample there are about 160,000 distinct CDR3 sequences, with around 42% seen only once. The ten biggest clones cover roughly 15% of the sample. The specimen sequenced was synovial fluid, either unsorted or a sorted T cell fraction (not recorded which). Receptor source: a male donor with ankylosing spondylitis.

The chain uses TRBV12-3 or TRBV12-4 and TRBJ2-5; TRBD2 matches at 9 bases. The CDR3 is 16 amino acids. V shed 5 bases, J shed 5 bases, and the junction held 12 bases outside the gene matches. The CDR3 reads CASSPRLADPGETQYF. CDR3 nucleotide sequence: TGTGCCAGCAGTCCAAGACTAGCGGACCCTGGGGAGACCCAGTACTTC.

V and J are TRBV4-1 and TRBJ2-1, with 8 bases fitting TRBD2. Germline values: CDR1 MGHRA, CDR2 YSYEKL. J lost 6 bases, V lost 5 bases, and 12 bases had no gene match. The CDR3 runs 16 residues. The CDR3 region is CASSSQGTRFFNEQFF. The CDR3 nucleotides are TGCGCCAGCAGCTCCCAGGGGACTAGATTTTTCAATGAGCAGTTCTTC.

The CDR3 sequence is CASSAEGSGTSSYNEQFF. For the CDR3, the DNA is TGTGCCAGCAGCGCGGAAGGATCCGGGACTAGCTCCTACAATGAGCAGTTCTTC. The chain combines TRBV11-2 with TRBJ2-1; 8 bases line up with TRBD2. V lost 5 bases and J lost 0; bases outside the gene matches: 12. Germline loops: CDR1 SGHAT, CDR2 FQNNGV. The CDR3 has 18 residues.

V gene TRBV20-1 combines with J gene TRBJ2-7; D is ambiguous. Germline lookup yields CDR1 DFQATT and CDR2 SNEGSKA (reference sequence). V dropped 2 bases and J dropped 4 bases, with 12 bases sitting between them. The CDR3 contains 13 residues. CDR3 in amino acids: CSARWTVDYEQYF. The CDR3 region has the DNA TGCAGTGCTAGATGGACGGTCGATTACGAGCAGTACTTC.

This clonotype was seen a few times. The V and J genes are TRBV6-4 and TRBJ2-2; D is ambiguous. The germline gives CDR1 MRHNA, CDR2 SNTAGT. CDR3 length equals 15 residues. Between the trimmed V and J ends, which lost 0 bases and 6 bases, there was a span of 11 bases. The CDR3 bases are TGTGCCAGCAGTGACTCCATCGAGCAGCCCGGGGAGCTGTTTTTT. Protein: CASSDSIEQPGELFF.

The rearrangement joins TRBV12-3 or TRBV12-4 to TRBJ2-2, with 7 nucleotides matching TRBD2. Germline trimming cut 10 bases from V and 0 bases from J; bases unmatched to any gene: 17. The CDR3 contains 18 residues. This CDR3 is CAIRRLSGQDPNTGELFF. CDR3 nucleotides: TGTGCCATCAGAAGGCTTAGCGGGCAGGACCCGAACACCGGGGAGCTGTTTTTT.

CDR3 coding DNA: TGTGCCAGCAGCCACCTAGACCGCCTGTGGGCTTACAATGAGCAGTTCTTC. Translated, it gives CASSHLDRLWAYNEQFF. The chain uses TRBV14 and TRBJ2-1; D is unresolved. This CDR3 has 17 residues. Germline CDR1 and CDR2: SGHDN and FVKESK. V gave up 3 bases and J gave up 4 bases, with 19 bases separating them.

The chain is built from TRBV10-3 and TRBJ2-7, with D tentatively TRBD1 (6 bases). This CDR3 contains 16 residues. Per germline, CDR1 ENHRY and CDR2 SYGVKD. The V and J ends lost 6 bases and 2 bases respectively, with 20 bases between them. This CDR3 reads CAISPKNTGLTYEQYF. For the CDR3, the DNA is TGTGCCATCAGCCCTAAGAACACAGGGCTTACCTACGAGCAGTACTTC.

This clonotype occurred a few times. This CDR3 is CSASPLASGIRNEQFF. The CDR3 nucleotides read TGCAGTGCTAGCCCCCTTGCTAGCGGGATCAGGAATGAGCAGTTCTTC. V is TRBV20-1 and J is TRBJ2-1, with 9 bases that match TRBD2. The CDR3 covers 16 residues. Germline CDR1 and CDR2: DFQATT and SNEGSKA (reference sequence). Trimming at V came to 3 bases and at J to 7 bases, leaving 13 bases not matched to a gene.

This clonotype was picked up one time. The CDR3 loop is CASSPGTNSNQPQHF. CDR3 bases: TGTGCCAGCAGTCCAGGGACAAATAGCAATCAGCCCCAGCATTTT. V usage is TRBV28 and J usage is TRBJ1-5; a possible D gene is TRBD1 (6 bases). The ends were cut back, 5 bases at V and 0 bases at J, with 11 bases in the middle. Germline CDR1 reads MDHEN; CDR2 reads SYDVKM. CDR3 length: 15 amino acids. Full variable domain (outside the CDR3, taken from reference TRBV28 and TRBJ1-5): DVKVTQSSRYLVKRTGEKVFLECVQDMDHENMFWYRQDPGLGLRLIYFSYDVKMKEKGDIPEGYSVSREKKERFSLILESASTNQTSMYLCASSPGTNSNQPQHFGDGTRLSIL.

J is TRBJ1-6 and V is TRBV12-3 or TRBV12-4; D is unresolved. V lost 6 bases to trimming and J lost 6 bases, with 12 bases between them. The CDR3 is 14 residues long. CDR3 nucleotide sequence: TGTGCCAGCAGCCTACGTCGCGGTAATTCACCCCTCCACTTT. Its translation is CASSLRRGNSPLHF.

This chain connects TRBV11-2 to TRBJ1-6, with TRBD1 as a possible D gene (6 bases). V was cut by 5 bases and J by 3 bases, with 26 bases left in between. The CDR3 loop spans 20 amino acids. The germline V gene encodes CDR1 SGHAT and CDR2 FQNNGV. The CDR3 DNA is TGTGCCAGCAGCGCAACCCATAGCAGGGGACGCCTCGGCTATAATTCACCCCTCCACTTT. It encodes CASSATHSRGRLGYNSPLHF.

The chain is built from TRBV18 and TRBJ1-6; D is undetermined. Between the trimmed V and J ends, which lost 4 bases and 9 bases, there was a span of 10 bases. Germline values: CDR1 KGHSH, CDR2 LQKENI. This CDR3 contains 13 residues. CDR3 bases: TGTGCCAGCTCACACGGGGAAACTTCACCCCTCCACTTT. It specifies CASSHGETSPLHF.

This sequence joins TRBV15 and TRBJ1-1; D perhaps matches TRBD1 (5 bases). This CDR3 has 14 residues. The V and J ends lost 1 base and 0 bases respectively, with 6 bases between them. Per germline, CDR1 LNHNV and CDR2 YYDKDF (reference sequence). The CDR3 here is CATSRARVNTEAFF. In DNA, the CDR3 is TGTGCCACCAGCAGAGCCAGGGTGAACACTGAAGCTTTCTTT.

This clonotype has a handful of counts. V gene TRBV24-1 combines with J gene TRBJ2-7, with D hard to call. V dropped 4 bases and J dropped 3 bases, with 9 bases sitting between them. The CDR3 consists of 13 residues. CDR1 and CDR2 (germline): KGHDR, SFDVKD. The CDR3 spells CATSEADHYEQYF. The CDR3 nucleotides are TGTGCCACCAGTGAGGCGGACCACTACGAGCAGTACTTC.

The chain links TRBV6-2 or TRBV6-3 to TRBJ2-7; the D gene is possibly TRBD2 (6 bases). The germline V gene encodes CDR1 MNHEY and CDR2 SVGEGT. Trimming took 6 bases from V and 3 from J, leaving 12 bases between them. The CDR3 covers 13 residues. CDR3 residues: CASSPRDFYEQYF. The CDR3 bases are TGTGCCAGCAGCCCCAGGGACTTCTACGAGCAGTACTTC.

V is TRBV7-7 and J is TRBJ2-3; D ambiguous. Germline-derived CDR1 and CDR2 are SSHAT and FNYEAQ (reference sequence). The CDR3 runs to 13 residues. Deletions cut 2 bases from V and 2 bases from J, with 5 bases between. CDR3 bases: TGTGCCAGCAGCTTAAAGAACACAGATACGCAGTATTTT. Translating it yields CASSLKNTDTQYF.

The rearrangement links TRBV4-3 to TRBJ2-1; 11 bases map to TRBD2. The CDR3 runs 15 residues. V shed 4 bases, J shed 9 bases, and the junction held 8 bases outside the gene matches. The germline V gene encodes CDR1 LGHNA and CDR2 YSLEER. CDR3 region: CASSLSGRAGSEQFF. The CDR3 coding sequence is TGCGCCAGCAGCCTTAGCGGGAGGGCCGGGAGTGAGCAGTTCTTC.

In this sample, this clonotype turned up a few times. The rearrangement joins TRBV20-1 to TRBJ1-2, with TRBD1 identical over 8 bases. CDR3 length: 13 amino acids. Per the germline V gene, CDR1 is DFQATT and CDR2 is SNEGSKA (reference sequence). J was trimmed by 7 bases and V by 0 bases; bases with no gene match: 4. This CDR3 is CSARDPRGPGYTF. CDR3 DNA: TGCAGTGCTAGAGATCCCAGGGGGCCTGGCTACACCTTC.

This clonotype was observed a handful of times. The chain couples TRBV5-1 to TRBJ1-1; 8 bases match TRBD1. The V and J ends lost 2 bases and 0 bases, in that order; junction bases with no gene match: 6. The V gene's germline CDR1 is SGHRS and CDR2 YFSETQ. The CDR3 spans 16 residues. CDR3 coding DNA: TGCGCCAGCAGCTTCGACAGGGGAGATGTGAACACTGAAGCTTTCTTT. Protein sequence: CASSFDRGDVNTEAFF. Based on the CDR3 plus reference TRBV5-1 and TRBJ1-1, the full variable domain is KAGVTQTPRYLIKTRGQQVTLSCSPISGHRSVSWYQQTPGQGLQFLFEYFSETQRNKGNFPGRFSGRQFSNSRSEMNVSTLELGDSALYLCASSFDRGDVNTEAFFGQGTRLTVV.

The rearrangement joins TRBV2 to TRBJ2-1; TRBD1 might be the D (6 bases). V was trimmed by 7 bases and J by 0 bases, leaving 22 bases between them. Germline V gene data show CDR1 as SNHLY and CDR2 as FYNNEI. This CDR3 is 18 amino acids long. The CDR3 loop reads CASNWGHLRANSYNEQFF. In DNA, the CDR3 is TGTGCCAGCAATTGGGGGCACCTGCGAGCGAACTCCTACAATGAGCAGTTCTTC.

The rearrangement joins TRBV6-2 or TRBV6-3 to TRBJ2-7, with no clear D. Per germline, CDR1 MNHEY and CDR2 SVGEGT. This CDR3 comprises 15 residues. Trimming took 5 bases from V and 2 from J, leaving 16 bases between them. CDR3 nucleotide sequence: TGTGCCAGCAGTACCCCGCGGACCTACCCCTACGAGCAGTACTTC. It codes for CASSTPRTYPYEQYF.